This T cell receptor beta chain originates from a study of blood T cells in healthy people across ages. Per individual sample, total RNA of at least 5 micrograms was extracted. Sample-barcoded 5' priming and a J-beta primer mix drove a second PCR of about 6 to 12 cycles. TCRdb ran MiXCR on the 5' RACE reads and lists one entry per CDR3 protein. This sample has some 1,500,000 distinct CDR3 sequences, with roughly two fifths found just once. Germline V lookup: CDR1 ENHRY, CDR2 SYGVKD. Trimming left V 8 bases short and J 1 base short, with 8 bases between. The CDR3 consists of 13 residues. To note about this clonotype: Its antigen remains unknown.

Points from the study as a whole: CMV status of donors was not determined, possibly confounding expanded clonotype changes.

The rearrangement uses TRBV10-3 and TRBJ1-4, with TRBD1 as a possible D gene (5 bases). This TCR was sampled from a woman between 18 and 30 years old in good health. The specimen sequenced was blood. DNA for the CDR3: TGTGCCATCGGGGCAGGAACTAATGAAAAACTGTTTTTT. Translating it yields CAIGAGTNEKLFF.